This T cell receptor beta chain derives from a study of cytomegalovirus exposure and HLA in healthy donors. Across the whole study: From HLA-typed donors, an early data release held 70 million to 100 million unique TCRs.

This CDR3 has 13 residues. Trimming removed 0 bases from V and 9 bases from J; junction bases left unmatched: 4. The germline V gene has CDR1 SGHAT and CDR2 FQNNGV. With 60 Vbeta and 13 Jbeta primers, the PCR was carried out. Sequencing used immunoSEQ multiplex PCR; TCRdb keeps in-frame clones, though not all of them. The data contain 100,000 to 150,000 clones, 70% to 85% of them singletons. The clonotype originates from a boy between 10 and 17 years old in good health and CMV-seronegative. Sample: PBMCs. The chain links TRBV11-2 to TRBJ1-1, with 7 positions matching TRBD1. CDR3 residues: CASSLDGGQKAFF. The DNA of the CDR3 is TGTGCCAGCAGCTTAGATGGGGGACAGAAAGCTTTCTTT.